The entry that follows covers one T cell receptor (beta chain) sequence. In the original analysis: Scientists estimated how many nucleated cells there were by amplifying reference gene primers. Some clones are missing from TCRdb's copy, which holds only in-frame ones; the method was immunoSEQ multiplex PCR. V, J and clone size were drawn from that table, and D and trimming were deduced from the DNA. The data contain fewer than 200,000 clones, 70% to 85% of them seen just once; the ten biggest clones take up roughly 1.2%. This sample stems from a study of blood T cell repertoires in COVID-19. Across the study: The samples span acute and convalescent COVID-19 from the United States, Italy and Spain. In each case, the material was cDNA or gDNA derived from T cells, B-cell-depleted T cells, or PBMCs.

This CDR3 has 16 amino acids. With V trimmed by 1 base and J by 4 bases, 5 bases remained unmatched. CDR1 is MNHEY and CDR2 is SVGAGI in the germline V gene. J is TRBJ2-3 and V is TRBV6-5; 10 bases are a match to TRBD2. The sample was peripheral blood. This receptor was obtained from a man aged 55 to 70 who had recovered from COVID-19. CDR3 loop: CASSYFRSGRADTQYF. The CDR3 DNA reads as TGTGCCAGCAGTTACTTCCGGAGCGGGAGGGCAGATACGCAGTATTTT.